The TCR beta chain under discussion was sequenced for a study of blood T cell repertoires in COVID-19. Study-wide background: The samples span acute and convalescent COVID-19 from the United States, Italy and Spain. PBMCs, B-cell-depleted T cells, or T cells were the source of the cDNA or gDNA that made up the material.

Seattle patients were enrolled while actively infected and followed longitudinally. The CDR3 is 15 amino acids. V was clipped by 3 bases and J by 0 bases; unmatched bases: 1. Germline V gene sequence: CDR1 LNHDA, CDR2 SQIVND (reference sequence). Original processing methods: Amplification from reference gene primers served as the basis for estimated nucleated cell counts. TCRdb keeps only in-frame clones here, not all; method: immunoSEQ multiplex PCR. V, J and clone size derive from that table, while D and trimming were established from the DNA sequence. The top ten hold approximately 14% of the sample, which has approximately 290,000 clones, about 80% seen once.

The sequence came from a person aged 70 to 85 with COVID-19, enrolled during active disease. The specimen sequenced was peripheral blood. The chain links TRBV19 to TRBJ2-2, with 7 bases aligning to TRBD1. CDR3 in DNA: TGTGCCAGTAGTATGGGACAGACGAACACCGGGGAGCTGTTTTTT. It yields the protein CASSMGQTNTGELFF.